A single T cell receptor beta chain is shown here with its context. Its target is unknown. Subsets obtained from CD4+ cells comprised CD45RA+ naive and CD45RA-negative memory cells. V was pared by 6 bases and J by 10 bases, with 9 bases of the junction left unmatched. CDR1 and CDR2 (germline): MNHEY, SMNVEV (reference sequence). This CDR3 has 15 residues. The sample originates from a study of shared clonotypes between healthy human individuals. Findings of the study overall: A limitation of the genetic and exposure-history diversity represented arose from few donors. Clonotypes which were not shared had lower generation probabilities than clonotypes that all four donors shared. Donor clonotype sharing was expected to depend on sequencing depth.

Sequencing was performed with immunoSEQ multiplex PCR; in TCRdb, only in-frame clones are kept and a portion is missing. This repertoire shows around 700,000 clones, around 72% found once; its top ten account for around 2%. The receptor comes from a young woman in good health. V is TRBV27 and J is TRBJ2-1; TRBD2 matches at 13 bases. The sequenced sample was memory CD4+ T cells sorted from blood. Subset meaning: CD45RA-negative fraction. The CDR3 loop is CASSSRGTSGAEQFF. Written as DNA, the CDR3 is TGTGCCAGCAGCTCAAGGGGGACTAGCGGGGCCGAGCAGTTCTTC.